The 30 T cell receptor beta chains in this list originate from one sample, sequenced in a study of cytomegalovirus exposure and HLA in healthy donors. The PCR ran on 60 Vbeta and 13 Jbeta primers. Measured with immunoSEQ multiplex PCR; TCRdb has only the in-frame clones, and not every one. The sample yields 90,000 to 150,000 clones, 77% seen once. Sequences were obtained from PBMCs. The receptor set was obtained from a human donor in good health.

The chain recombines TRBV10-2 with TRBJ2-7, with D unresolved. Trimming took off 3 bases at V and 2 bases at J, with 8 bases between the two ends. This CDR3 comprises 13 residues. Per germline, CDR1 WSHSY and CDR2 SAAADI. CDR3 protein: CASSDNPTYEQYF. CDR3 bases: TGCGCCAGCAGTGACAACCCTACCTACGAGCAGTACTTC.

The chain links TRBV5-1 to TRBJ1-1; perhaps TRBD1 as D (6 bases). V lost 2 bases and J lost 1, with 12 bases in between. From germline, CDR1 is SGHRS and CDR2 YFSETQ. This CDR3 is built from 15 residues. The CDR3 DNA follows: TGCGCCAGCAGCTTATCCGGGACACAGAACACTGAAGCTTTCTTT. It specifies CASSLSGTQNTEAFF. Filled out from reference TRBV5-1 and TRBJ1-1, the complete variable domain reads KAGVTQTPRYLIKTRGQQVTLSCSPISGHRSVSWYQQTPGQGLQFLFEYFSETQRNKGNFPGRFSGRQFSNSRSEMNVSTLELGDSALYLCASSLSGTQNTEAFFGQGTRLTVV.

This CDR3 is CASSPPGKPLHF. CDR3 nucleotide sequence: TGTGCCAGCAGTCCCCCGGGTAAACCCCTCCACTTT. The chain couples TRBV7-9 to TRBJ1-6; D remains ambiguous. This CDR3 has 12 amino acids. Germline CDR1 reads SEHNR; CDR2 reads FQNEAQ (reference sequence). Trimming cost V 6 bases and J 12 bases, with 12 bases left between them.

The gene calls are TRBV7-8 and TRBJ2-7; 10 bases fit TRBD2. The CDR3 covers 16 residues. V gave up 5 bases and J gave up 0 bases; unmatched junction bases: 7. CDR1 and CDR2 (germline): SGHVS, FQNEAQ. The CDR3 bases are TGTGCCAGCAGCCCCTCCCTAGCGGGAGTCTCCTACGAGCAGTACTTC. This sequence encodes CASSPSLAGVSYEQYF.

This rearrangement joins TRBV30 to TRBJ1-1, with a weak D call TRBD1 (5 bases). V gave up 4 bases and J gave up 5 bases, with 20 bases separating them. Germline lookup yields CDR1 GTSNPN and CDR2 SVGIG (reference sequence). There are 15 residues in the CDR3. CDR3 DNA: TGTGCCTGGATCTCGTCAGGAGCCAGGGTAACTGAAGCTTTCTTT. Its translation: CAWISSGARVTEAFF. Full variable domain (remainder filled in from reference TRBV30 and TRBJ1-1): SQTIHQWPATLVQPVGSPLSLECTVEGTSNPNLYWYRQAAGRGLQLLFYSVGIGQISSEVPQNLSASRPQDRQFILSSKKLLLSDSGFYLCAWISSGARVTEAFFGQGTRLTVV.

V gene TRBV19 combines with J gene TRBJ1-2; 11 positions match TRBD1. V dropped 1 base and J dropped 8; count of bases not matched to a gene: 12. The CDR3 is 17 amino acids. The germline CDR1 and CDR2 sequences are LNHDA and SQIVND (reference sequence). This chain's CDR3 is CASSIGVGQGAFLGYTF. The DNA for the CDR3 is TGTGCCAGTAGTATAGGTGTCGGACAGGGGGCCTTTTTGGGCTACACCTTC.

CDR3 residues: CASSWDRVENSPLHF. CDR3 DNA sequence: TGTGCCAGCAGTTGGGACAGGGTGGAAAATTCACCCCTCCACTTT. The V and J genes are TRBV27 and TRBJ1-6, with 9 bases matching TRBD1. The trim removed 4 bases at V and 7 bases at J, leaving 5 bases unmatched. Germline CDR1 is MNHEY and CDR2 is SMNVEV (reference sequence). CDR3 size: 15 residues.

The chain joins TRBV11-2 to TRBJ1-3; 8 nucleotides agree with TRBD1. The germline V gene has CDR1 SGHAT and CDR2 FQNNGV. V lost 5 bases, J lost 15 bases, and 18 bases stayed unmatched. The CDR3 consists of 15 residues. CDR3 protein: CASSLSPGGVTSEYF. The DNA for the CDR3 is TGTGCCAGCAGCCTGAGCCCAGGGGGCGTAACTTCGGAATATTTT.

The CDR3 region is CASSQPREENTQYF. The CDR3 bases are TGTGCCAGCAGCCAACCCCGAGAGGAGAATACGCAGTATTTT. The chain has TRBV7-9 and TRBJ2-3; the D is unclear. The germline V gene has CDR1 SEHNR and CDR2 FQNEAQ (reference sequence). Trimming shortened V by 5 bases and J by 7 bases, and 16 bases separated the two germline ends. This CDR3 region has 14 residues. Filled out from reference TRBV7-9 and TRBJ2-3, the complete variable domain reads DTGVSQNPRHKITKRGQNVTFRCDPISEHNRLYWYRQTLGQGPEFLTYFQNEAQLEKSRLLSDRFSAERPKGSFSTLEIQRTEQGDSAMYLCASSQPREENTQYFGPGTRLTVL.

This clone was counted a single time. V and J are TRBV5-4 and TRBJ2-6; TRBD1 matches at 9 bases. This CDR3 spans 18 amino acids. Germline lookup yields CDR1 SGHNT and CDR2 YYREEE (reference sequence). V lost 6 bases, J lost 2 bases, and 12 bases stayed unmatched. CDR3 in amino acids: CASTLAGQGPPGANVLTF. For the CDR3, the DNA is TGTGCCAGCACCCTGGCGGGACAGGGACCCCCTGGGGCCAACGTCCTGACTTTC. The complete variable domain, with remaining parts taken from reference TRBV5-4 and TRBJ2-6, reads ETGVTQSPTHLIKTRGQQVTLRCSSQSGHNTVSWYQQALGQGPQFIFQYYREEENGRGNFPPRFSGLQFPNYSSELNVNALELDDSALYLCASTLAGQGPPGANVLTFGAGSRLTVL.

The chain has TRBV18 and TRBJ2-1; D is unresolved. With 3 bases removed from V and 7 bases from J, the gap between germline ends came to 7 bases. This CDR3 is built from 12 residues. Germline V gene sequence: CDR1 KGHSH, CDR2 LQKENI. CDR3 nucleotide sequence: TGTGCCAGCTCACCGGGCATGAATGAGCAGTTCTTC. Translating gives CASSPGMNEQFF.

The J gene is TRBJ1-3, the V gene TRBV6-5; TRBD1 agrees at 9 bases. The V and J ends lost 6 bases and 2 bases, in that order; junction bases with no gene match: 5. The germline gives CDR1 MNHEY, CDR2 SVGAGI. The CDR3 totals 15 residues. Here the CDR3 reads CASRPYRGPGNTIYF. The CDR3 DNA is TGTGCCAGCAGACCCTACAGGGGGCCTGGAAACACCATATATTTT.

The chain joins TRBV9 to TRBJ2-5; TRBD2 matches at 7 bases. The J call may be in error: the DNA end matches TRBJ2-7 better. CDR1 is SGDLS and CDR2 is YYNGEE in the germline V gene. The CDR3 runs to 16 residues. This CDR3 is CASSVRSLAPRYEQYF. The CDR3 DNA reads TGTGCCAGCAGCGTTCGCTCACTAGCGCCACGCTACGAGCAGTACTTC.

The rearrangement joins TRBV28 to TRBJ2-2; TRBD2 aligns across 8 bases. The CDR3 loop spans 16 amino acids. Per the germline V gene, CDR1 is MDHEN and CDR2 is SYDVKM. V shed 1 base, J shed 6 bases, and the junction held 7 bases outside the gene matches. DNA of the CDR3: TGTGCCAGCAGTTTATCGGGAGGGGTCGACTCCGGGGAGCTGTTTTTT. Its translation: CASSLSGGVDSGELFF.

The rearrangement links TRBV5-1 to TRBJ2-2; 7 positions match TRBD1. Unmatched junction bases numbered 2, after V lost 4 bases and J lost 8 bases. CDR3 length: 12 amino acids. Germline V lookup: CDR1 SGHRS, CDR2 YFSETQ. CDR3 amino acids: CASSKDRGELFF. In nucleotides, the CDR3 is TGCGCCAGCAGCAAGGACAGGGGGGAGCTGTTTTTT.

This chain links TRBV7-2 with TRBJ1-1; no clear D gene. The V gene's germline CDR1 is SGHTA and CDR2 FQGNSA. Trimming shortened V by 1 base and J by 4 bases, and 13 bases separated the two germline ends. The CDR3 runs to 15 residues. CDR3 residues: CASSLEENRVTEAFF. The CDR3 DNA reads TGTGCCAGCAGCTTAGAGGAGAACCGGGTCACTGAAGCTTTCTTT.

The rearrangement joins TRBV27 to TRBJ1-2, with TRBD1 matching 9 bases. J lost 0 bases, V lost 3 bases, and 8 bases had no gene match. The CDR3 length is 17 residues. Germline V gives CDR1 MNHEY, CDR2 SMNVEV (reference sequence). The CDR3: CASSFRGQGKTNYGYTF. In DNA, the CDR3 is TGTGCCAGCAGTTTTAGGGGACAGGGAAAAACTAACTATGGCTACACCTTC.

The DNA of the CDR3 is TGTGCCAGCAACATACAGGGTGACGGAGAAAAACTGTTTTTT. Encoded protein: CASNIQGDGEKLFF. The chain couples TRBV9 to TRBJ1-4; a possible D gene is TRBD1 (6 bases). V lost 6 bases, J lost 8 bases, and 17 bases lay in between. Per germline, CDR1 SGDLS and CDR2 YYNGEE. The CDR3 runs 14 residues.

The CDR3 loop is CASSPPPDNTEAFF. DNA for the CDR3: TGTGCCAGCTCACCACCCCCAGATAACACTGAAGCTTTCTTT. The chain links TRBV18 to TRBJ1-1; unclear D gene. The CDR3 is made up of 14 amino acids. Germline values: CDR1 KGHSH, CDR2 LQKENI. V was shortened by 0 bases and J by 2 bases, with 7 bases between the two germline ends.

The CDR3 DNA is TGCAGCGTTGAAGAGGGACAGGGGGTTTATGGCTACACCTTC. Its translation is CSVEEGQGVYGYTF. The chain recombines TRBV29-1 with TRBJ1-2; TRBD1 aligns across 11 bases. With V trimmed by 0 bases and J by 5 bases, 2 bases remained unmatched. This CDR3 contains 14 residues. The germline V gene has CDR1 SQVTM and CDR2 ANQGSEA.

This chain joins TRBV19 and TRBJ1-3; D gene uncertain. Between the trimmed V and J ends, which lost 10 bases and 0 bases, there was a span of 19 bases. This CDR3 has 16 residues. The germline V gene has CDR1 LNHDA and CDR2 SQIVND (reference sequence). This CDR3 is CATMGGEVLSGNTIYF. For the CDR3, the DNA is TGTGCCACCATGGGCGGGGAGGTCCTCTCTGGAAACACCATATATTTT. Supplemented by reference TRBV19 and TRBJ1-3, the full variable domain reads DGGITQSPKYLFRKEGQNVTLSCEQNLNHDAMYWYRQDPGQGLRLIYYSQIVNDFQKGDIAEGYSVSREKKESFPLTVTSAQKNPTAFYLCATMGGEVLSGNTIYFGEGSWLTVV.

The V and J genes are TRBV28 and TRBJ2-3, with a possible D match to TRBD1 (6 bases). This CDR3 is 16 amino acids long. V was cut by 4 bases and J by 0 bases, with 14 bases left in between. Germline V lookup: CDR1 MDHEN, CDR2 SYDVKM. The CDR3 nucleotides read TGTGCCAGCAGTTCGCCCTCTACAGGGAGCACAGATACGCAGTATTTT. It encodes CASSSPSTGSTDTQYF.

The chain links TRBV10-3 to TRBJ1-1; D possibly corresponds to TRBD1 (6 bases). The CDR3 loop spans 15 amino acids. The germline V gene has CDR1 ENHRY and CDR2 SYGVKD. V was trimmed by 3 bases and J by 7 bases, leaving 18 bases between them. Written as DNA, the CDR3 is TGTGCCATCAGTGATGGCAGGGGATGGATGAGTGAAGCTTTCTTT. This encodes CAISDGRGWMSEAFF.

The chain carries TRBV9 and TRBJ2-3, with TRBD2 matching over 13 bases. Looked up from germline, CDR1 is SGDLS and CDR2 is YYNGEE. CDR3 length equals 16 residues. With V trimmed by 4 bases and J by 5 bases, 7 bases remained unmatched. The CDR3 here is CASSPGTSGIQDTQYF. In nucleotides, the CDR3 is TGTGCCAGCAGCCCCGGGACTAGCGGGATTCAAGATACGCAGTATTTT.

This clone was seen a few times. This chain links TRBV7-2 with TRBJ2-7; 8 nucleotides align to TRBD1. This CDR3 is 16 amino acids long. The J segment lost 0 bases and the V segment lost 5 bases, leaving 9 bases of the junction unmatched. Germline lookup yields CDR1 SGHTA and CDR2 FQGNSA. The CDR3 nucleotides are TGTGCCAGCAGCCTCACGACAGGGGTCCCCTCCTACGAGCAGTACTTC. Amino acid sequence: CASSLTTGVPSYEQYF.

Note on this clone: The germline gene is not matched at one end of the junction; a read error may be the cause. The rearrangement links TRBV7-8 to TRBJ2-6, with 8 bases identical to TRBD2. Per the germline V gene, CDR1 is SGHVS and CDR2 is FQNEAQ. The CDR3 consists of 17 residues. CDR3 loop: CASSLSGGGTGANGLTF. CDR3 coding DNA: TGTGCCAGCAGCTTATCGGGAGGGGGGACTGGGGCCAACGGCCTGACTTTC. Drawing the rest from reference TRBV7-8 and TRBJ2-6, the complete variable domain is GAGVSQSPRYKVAKRGQDVALRCDPISGHVSLFWYQQALGQGPEFLTYFQNEAQLDKSGLPSDRFFAERPEGSVSTLKIQRTQQEDSAVYLCASSLSGGGTGANGLTFGAGSRLTVL.

The chain uses TRBV9 and TRBJ2-5, with TRBD1 matching over 9 bases. This CDR3 contains 16 residues. Germline assignment: CDR1 SGDLS and CDR2 YYNGEE. The ends lost 0 bases at V and 2 bases at J; junction bases unmatched: 5. CDR3 bases: TGTGCCAGCAGCGTAGCAGGGGGACAGGGTCAAGAGACCCAGTACTTC. This gives the protein CASSVAGGQGQETQYF.

As regards this clone: Germline and junction disagree at one end, which may indicate a read error. This chain connects TRBV7-9 to TRBJ2-1, with 7 bases matching TRBD2. From germline, CDR1 is SEHNR and CDR2 FQNEAQ (reference sequence). The CDR3 runs 14 residues. The CDR3 reads CSSSGGRRYNEQFF. The CDR3 DNA is TGTTCCAGCAGTGGCGGGAGAAGGTACAATGAGCAGTTCTTC.

The chain joins TRBV19 to TRBJ2-5; D is possibly TRBD1 (6 bases). The V end lost 3 bases, the J end lost 4 bases, and 9 bases lay between the germline ends. The length of the CDR3 is 13 residues. The V gene's germline CDR1 is LNHDA and CDR2 SQIVND (reference sequence). CDR3 in amino acids: CASSMGRGETQYF. In DNA form, the CDR3 reads TGTGCCAGTAGTATGGGCAGGGGAGAGACCCAGTACTTC.

The CDR3 region has the DNA TGTGCCAGCAGCTTACAGGGGGAGACGCAGTATTTT. This sequence encodes CASSLQGETQYF. The chain employs TRBV7-3 and TRBJ2-3, with 7 bases identical to TRBD1. CDR3 size: 12 residues. J was trimmed by 9 bases and V by 2 bases; bases with no gene match: 2. In germline, CDR1 is SGHTA, CDR2 FQGTGA.